The clone carrying this TCR beta chain has a handful of counts. Its matching antigen is unknown. TCRdb re-called the 5' RACE reads through MiXCR, storing one row per CDR3 protein. The sample records 750,000 to 950,000 distinct CDR3 sequences, roughly an eighth being singletons. This CDR3 contains 12 residues. Trimming cost V 6 bases and J 0 bases, with 6 bases left between them. Germline V gives CDR1 DFQATT, CDR2 SNEGSKA (reference sequence). These data are taken from a study of identical twins. Study observations and caveats: Within cord blood, abundant beta clonotypes carried fewer insertions, but memory repertoires showed no such trend.

These data also formed part of another study, on yellow fever vaccine responses in identical twins. According to that study: Twins' vaccine T cell responses were reported to seem partly convergent and partly personalized.

The chain links TRBV20-1 to TRBJ2-1; the D is unclear. The sequence came from a woman under 30 in good health. The sample consisted of PBMCs. CDR3 sequence (DNA): TGCAGTGCCTTCGCCTCCTACAATGAGCAGTTCTTC. Protein: CSAFASYNEQFF.